This is a list of T cell receptor beta chains from one sample in a study of early T cells in non-severe SARS-CoV-2 infection. Each CDR3 protein gets one entry after TCRdb re-called the 5' RACE reads with MiXCR. The sample yields roughly 90,000 distinct CDR3 sequences, roughly 15% seen once. The sequenced material came from whole blood. These receptor sequences come from an adult who was a healthcare worker with PCR-confirmed SARS-CoV-2 infection or an uninfected control (not recorded which). Each CDR3 is given with its conserved first and last residue. The D gene is left open where the match is weak. The listing skips clone size in some rows; elsewhere it reads once, few, many or a size class.

TGTGCCAGCAGTTTAGGGTCTACTAGCACAGATACGCAGTATTTT,CASSLGSTSTDTQYF,TRBJ2-3,TRBV12-3/TRBV12-4,.,.
TGTGCCAGCACCTTAAGGATCGGCGGGGGGGGCCATTCCAATGAGCAGTTCTTC,CASTLRIGGGGHSNEQFF,TRBJ2-1,TRBV12-3/TRBV12-4,.,TRBD2
TGCAGTGCTAGGGACAGGCTTGATATCCAAGAGACCCAGTACTTC,CSARDRLDIQETQYF,TRBJ2-5,TRBV20-1,.,TRBD1
TGTGCCAGCAGTGAACGGACAGGGGGCGCGTCACCCCTCCACTTT,CASSERTGGASPLHF,TRBJ1-6,TRBV6-4,.,TRBD1
TGTGCCAGCAGCTTTAGTCAATTAGGGGGCGGGGAGCTGTTTTTT,CASSFSQLGGGELFF,TRBJ2-2,TRBV7-2,.,.
TGTGCCAGCAAAAACACAGGGGTCGCCGGGTTGGCCCAGTACTTC,CASKNTGVAGLAQYF,TRBJ2-5,TRBV6-1,few,TRBD1
TGTGCCAGCACTCCAAAGGGGGGGGCTGAAGCTTTCTTT,CASTPKGGAEAFF,TRBJ1-1,TRBV6-6,.,.
TGTGCCAGCAGTTTTTATCTAGTTCAGGCGGGCGGCTACACCTTC,CASSFYLVQAGGYTF,TRBJ1-2,TRBV12-3/TRBV12-4,.,.
TGTGCCAGTAGTCCTCAACAGATTCGCACCGGGGAGCTGTTTTTT,CASSPQQIRTGELFF,TRBJ2-2,TRBV19,many,.
TGTGCCAGCAGTCTCAACAGGGGGGATTTGTTAATTGGCAATCAGCCCCAGCATTTT,CASSLNRGDLLIGNQPQHF,TRBJ1-5,TRBV27,few,TRBD1
TGTGCCAGCAGTTTAGGCGAGGGGTTGGTTGAGCAGTTCTTC,CASSLGEGLVEQFF,TRBJ2-1,TRBV12-3/TRBV12-4,.,.
TGCAGCGTTGATTTCATTACGGACAGCGACAATGAGCAGTTCTTC,CSVDFITDSDNEQFF,TRBJ2-1,TRBV29-1,many,.
TGTGCCAGCAGCTCCTTGGGGGGGTTTGGCAATCAGCCCCAGCATTTT,CASSSLGGFGNQPQHF,TRBJ1-5,TRBV7-2,many,.
TGTGCCAGCAGCTTCAGGGCTAGCGGACTCCAAGAGACCCAGTACTTC,CASSFRASGLQETQYF,TRBJ2-5,TRBV11-2,few,TRBD2
TGTGCCAGCTCAGGAGCACAGCGGAGGAGAAACACCGGGGAGCTGTTTTTT,CASSGAQRRRNTGELFF,TRBJ2-2,TRBV18,few,.
TGTGCCAGCAGCTTAGGGGGTTCTAGCGGACAAGAGACCCAGTACTTC,CASSLGGSSGQETQYF,TRBJ2-5,TRBV5-4,once,.
TGTGCCAGAAGCTCGGCCTTGACAGGGCGTGGACAGCCCCAGCATTTT,CARSSALTGRGQPQHF,TRBJ1-5,TRBV5-3,.,TRBD1
TGCGCCAGCAGCTCAAGGGGACCCGAGCAGTTCTTC,CASSSRGPEQFF,TRBJ2-1,TRBV5-1,.,.
TGTGCCAGCAGCAACGGGATGGGCATTAATGAAAAACTGTTTTTT,CASSNGMGINEKLFF,TRBJ1-4,TRBV6-1,few,.
TGTGCCAGCAGCGGGTGGGACAGGGACGACGTGGATACGCAGTATTTT,CASSGWDRDDVDTQYF,TRBJ2-3,TRBV11-2,.,TRBD1
TGTGCCAGCAGTCAAACAAGGGCGGATCAGCCCCAGCATTTT,CASSQTRADQPQHF,TRBJ1-5,TRBV12-3/TRBV12-4,.,.
TGCAGTGCTAGAGGGAACAATGAGCAGTTCTTC,CSARGNNEQFF,TRBJ2-1,TRBV20-1,many,.
TGTGCCAGCAGCGTAACTGGGACAGGGAATGAAAAACTGTTTTTT,CASSVTGTGNEKLFF,TRBJ1-4,TRBV7-2,.,TRBD1
TGTGCCAGCGGTTCCGGGCCCTATGGCTACACCTTC,CASGSGPYGYTF,TRBJ1-2,TRBV6-5,once,.
TGCGCCAGCAGCTTGGCCTCGGTTCTACTAGATACGCAGTATTTT,CASSLASVLLDTQYF,TRBJ2-3,TRBV5-1,few,.
TGCAGCGTAAAGGACCCAACTAATGAAAAACTGTTTTTT,CSVKDPTNEKLFF,TRBJ1-4,TRBV29-1,.,.
TGTGCCAGCAGTTTGAAGCGGGGGGGGCCAGATACGCAGTATTTT,CASSLKRGGPDTQYF,TRBJ2-3,TRBV27,.,TRBD2
TGTGCCAGCAGTCAGTCGGGTTTCACAAGGGAGACCCAGTACTTC,CASSQSGFTRETQYF,TRBJ2-5,TRBV3-1,few,.
TGCGCCAGCAGCACAGGGACAACTCCTGAAGCTTTCTTT,CASSTGTTPEAFF,TRBJ1-1,TRBV5-1,many,.
TGTGCCAGCAGCCTAGGGACAGGCGGTGGGACACCCCTCCACTTT,CASSLGTGGGTPLHF,TRBJ1-6,TRBV5-4,.,TRBD1
TGTGCCAGCACCCCACCGGGGCAGCCTAAGGGGGCTTTCTTT,CASTPPGQPKGAFF,TRBJ1-1,TRBV6-5,.,.
TGTGCCATCAGTGAGTCGTCCCCGGAGGCTGGCTACACCTTC,CAISESSPEAGYTF,TRBJ1-2,TRBV10-3,.,.
TGTGCCAGCAGCTTAGGCATGTCGGCACCCACCTTC,CASSLGMSAPTF,TRBJ1-2,TRBV7-2,few,.
TGCAGTATGGGACCCACAGATACGCAGTATTTT,CSMGPTDTQYF,TRBJ2-3,TRBV20-1,few,.
TGCAGTGCTAGTTCGGGGCTGCGGGGATGGACTAGCGGTTACAATGAGCAGTTCTTC,CSASSGLRGWTSGYNEQFF,TRBJ2-1,TRBV20-1,.,TRBD2
TGTGCCAGCAGTGTCGGCGGGCTCAAGGAAGCGCAGTTCTTC,CASSVGGLKEAQFF,TRBJ2-1,TRBV6-1,many,.
TGTGCCAGCAGCTTAGGGGGGGCTAGCGGTTACACAGATACGCAGTATTTT,CASSLGGASGYTDTQYF,TRBJ2-3,TRBV7-2,.,.